The source of this T cell receptor (beta chain) is a study of blood T cells in healthy people across ages. Whole-study results and caveats: Donors of long life had a larger count of naive CD4+ cells and greater diversity than aged donors.

About this clonotype itself: Its antigen remains unknown.

Together with a sample-barcoded 5' primer, a J-beta primer mix was included in a second PCR lasting about 6 to 11 cycles. Each CDR3 protein is one row after TCRdb ran MiXCR on the 5' RACE reads. This table has 780,000 or so distinct CDR3 sequences, roughly 50% appearing once. This receptor was taken from a man aged 40-50 years in good health. The sequencing input was blood.

CDR3 DNA sequence: TGTGCCAGCAATCGAGTGGGTCCAAGGGGTGGCTACACCTTC. Translating it yields CASNRVGPRGGYTF. The chain joins TRBV2 to TRBJ1-2, with D maybe TRBD1 (5 bases). The V end was cut by 7 bases, the J end by 7 bases, with 19 bases between. The CDR3 is 14 residues long. The germline V gene has CDR1 SNHLY and CDR2 FYNNEI.